The 5 T cell receptor beta chains given below trace back to one sample, sequenced in a study of sequential checkpoint blockade in melanoma. Data came from immunoSEQ multiplex PCR; TCRdb stores just in-frame clones and leaves some out. The top ten hold about a fifth of the sample, which has 15,000 to 20,000 clones, roughly 73% seen once. Regarding treatment: randomized to nivolumab then ipilimumab (arm A) or the reverse (arm B). The input for sequencing was CD8+ T cells sorted from blood (inferred from file names), taken from a patient given nivolumab and ipilimumab in sequence. The receptors come from a human donor with melanoma.

V and J are TRBV7-3 and TRBJ2-4; perhaps TRBD1 as D (6 bases). The CDR3 loop spans 14 amino acids. Germline-derived CDR1 and CDR2 are SGHTA and FQGTGA. Trimming left V 1 base short and J 7 bases short, with 11 bases between. For the CDR3, the DNA is TGTGCCAGCAGCTTAAATGGGGGCCCGAACATTCAGTACTTC. This encodes CASSLNGGPNIQYF.

The J gene is TRBJ2-3, the V gene TRBV7-9; 8 bases agree with TRBD1. J was trimmed by 6 bases and V by 5 bases; bases with no gene match: 10. The CDR3 is made up of 15 amino acids. CDR1 is SEHNR and CDR2 is FQNEAQ in the germline V gene (reference sequence). DNA of the CDR3: TGTGCCAGCAGCCTCGGACAGGGAAACACGGATACGCAGTATTTT. It encodes CASSLGQGNTDTQYF.

In its sample, this clone is medium-sized. This likely comes from a read error, as the CDR3 has no conserved phenylalanine or tryptophan at its end. The DNA is omitted, as the CDR3 cannot be located on it reliably, and the CDR3 follows TCRdb's listing. The V call is TRBV3-1 (or the pseudogene TRBV3-2), the J call TRBJ1-3; TRBD1 is the table's D call, not checked against the DNA. A total of 9 residues make up the CDR3, ends included. The germline gives CDR1 LGHDT, CDR2 YNNKEL (reference sequence). The CDR3 reads CASLGRILL.

The V call is TRBV29-1, the J call TRBJ1-5; TRBD1 is a possible D gene (5 bases). There are 13 residues in the CDR3. Trimming removed 5 bases from V and 1 base from J, with 9 bases in between. The germline V gene has CDR1 SQVTM and CDR2 ANQGSEA. CDR3 sequence (DNA): TGCAGCGTTCACCAGGGAAGCAATCAGCCCCAGCATTTT. Translating it yields CSVHQGSNQPQHF. Drawing the rest from reference TRBV29-1 and TRBJ1-5, the complete variable domain is SAVISQKPSRDICQRGTSLTIQCQVDSQVTMMFWYRQQPGQSLTLIATANQGSEATYESGFVIDKFPISRPNLTFSTLTVSNMSPEDSSIYLCSVHQGSNQPQHFGDGTRLSIL.

This chain links TRBV14 with TRBJ2-7, with TRBD1 as a possible D gene (5 bases). CDR3 size: 16 residues. CDR1 and CDR2 from the germline V gene are SGHDN and FVKESK. Trimming pared 0 bases from V and 2 bases from J, leaving 14 bases between. Here the CDR3 reads CASSQEGVLPTYEQYV. The CDR3 region has the DNA TGTGCCAGCAGCCAAGAAGGGGTCCTCCCAACCTACGAGCAGTACGTC.